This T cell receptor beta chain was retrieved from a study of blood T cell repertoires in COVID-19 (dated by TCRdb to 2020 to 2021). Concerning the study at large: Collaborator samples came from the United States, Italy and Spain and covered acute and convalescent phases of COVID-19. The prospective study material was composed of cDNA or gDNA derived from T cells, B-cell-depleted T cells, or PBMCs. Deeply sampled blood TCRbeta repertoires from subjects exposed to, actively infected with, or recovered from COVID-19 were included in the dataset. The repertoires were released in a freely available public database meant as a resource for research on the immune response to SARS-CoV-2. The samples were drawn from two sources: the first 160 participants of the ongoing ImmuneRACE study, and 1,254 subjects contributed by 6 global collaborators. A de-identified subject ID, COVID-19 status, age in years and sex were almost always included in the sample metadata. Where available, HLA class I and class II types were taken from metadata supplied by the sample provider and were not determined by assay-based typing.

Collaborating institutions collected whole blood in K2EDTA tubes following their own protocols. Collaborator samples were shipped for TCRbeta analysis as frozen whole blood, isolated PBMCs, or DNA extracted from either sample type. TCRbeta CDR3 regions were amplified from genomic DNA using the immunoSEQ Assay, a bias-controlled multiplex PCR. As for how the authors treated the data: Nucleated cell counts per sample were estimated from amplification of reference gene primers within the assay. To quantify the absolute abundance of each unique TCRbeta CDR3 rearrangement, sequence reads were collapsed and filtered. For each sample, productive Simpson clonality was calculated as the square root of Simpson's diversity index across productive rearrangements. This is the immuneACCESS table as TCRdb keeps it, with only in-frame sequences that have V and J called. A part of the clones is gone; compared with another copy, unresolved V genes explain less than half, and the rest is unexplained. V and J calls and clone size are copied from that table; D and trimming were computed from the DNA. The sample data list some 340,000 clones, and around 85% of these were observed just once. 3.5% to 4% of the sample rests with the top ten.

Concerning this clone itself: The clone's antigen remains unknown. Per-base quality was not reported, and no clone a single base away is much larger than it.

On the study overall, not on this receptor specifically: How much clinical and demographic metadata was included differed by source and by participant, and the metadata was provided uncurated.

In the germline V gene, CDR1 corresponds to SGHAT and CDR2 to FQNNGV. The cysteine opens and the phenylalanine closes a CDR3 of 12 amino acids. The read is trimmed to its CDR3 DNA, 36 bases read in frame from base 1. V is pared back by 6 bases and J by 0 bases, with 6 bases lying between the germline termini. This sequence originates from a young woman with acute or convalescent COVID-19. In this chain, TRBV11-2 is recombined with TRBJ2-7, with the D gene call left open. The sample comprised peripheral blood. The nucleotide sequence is TGTGCCAGCAGAAGGAGCTCCTACGAGCAGTACTTC. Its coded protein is CASRRSSYEQYF.